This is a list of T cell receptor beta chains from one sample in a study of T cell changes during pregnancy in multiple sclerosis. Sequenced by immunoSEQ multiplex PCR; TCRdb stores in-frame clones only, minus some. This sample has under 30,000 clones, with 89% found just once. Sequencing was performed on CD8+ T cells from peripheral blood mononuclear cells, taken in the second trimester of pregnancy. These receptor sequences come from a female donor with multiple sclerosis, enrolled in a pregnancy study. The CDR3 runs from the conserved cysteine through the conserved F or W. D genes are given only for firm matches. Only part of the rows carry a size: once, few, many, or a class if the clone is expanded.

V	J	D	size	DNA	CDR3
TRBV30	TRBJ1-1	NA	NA	TGTGCCTGGAGAACAGGGATAGGAGGTTTGGACACTGAAGCTTTCTTT	CAWRTGIGGLDTEAFF
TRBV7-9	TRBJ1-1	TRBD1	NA	TGTGCCAGCAGCTTGAACAGGGGGCCAAACACTGAAGCTTTCTTT	CASSLNRGPNTEAFF
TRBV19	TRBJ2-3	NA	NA	TGTGCCAGTAGTATAGGAGGGAGCCGCCTTGAGACGCAGTATTTT	CASSIGGSRLETQYF
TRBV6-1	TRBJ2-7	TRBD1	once	TGTGCCAGCAGTGAAGGTGGGACAGGGTCCCGCGAGCAGTACTTC	CASSEGGTGSREQYF
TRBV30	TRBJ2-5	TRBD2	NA	TGTGCCTGGATGCAAGGATGGGCTAGCGGGCAAGAGACCCAGTACTTC	CAWMQGWASGQETQYF
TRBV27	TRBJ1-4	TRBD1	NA	TGTGCCAGCAGTCCTCAGGGGGCAAAAGAAAAACTGTTTTTT	CASSPQGAKEKLFF
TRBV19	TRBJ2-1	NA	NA	TGTGCCAGTAGTCAGGATCACCCGACTAGATTAATTCGATACAATGAGCAGTTCTTC	CASSQDHPTRLIRYNEQFF
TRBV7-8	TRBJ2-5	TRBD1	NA	TGTGCCAGCAGCTTAGTAGTGGGACAGGGTCAAGAGACCCAGTACTTC	CASSLVVGQGQETQYF
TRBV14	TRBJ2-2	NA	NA	TGTGCCAGCAGCCAGCAGGGCCGTGGGGACACCGGGGAGCTGTTTTTT	CASSQQGRGDTGELFF
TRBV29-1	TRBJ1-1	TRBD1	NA	TGCAGCGCAGGGGGATCGAACACTGAAGCTTTCTTT	CSAGGSNTEAFF
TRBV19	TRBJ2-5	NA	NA	TGTGCCAGTAGACCAAGGGGGCAAGAGACCCAGTACTTC	CASRPRGQETQYF
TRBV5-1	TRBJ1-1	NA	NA	TGCGCCAGCAGCTTGGGAAGAGCGATGAACACTGAAGCTTTCTTT	CASSLGRAMNTEAFF
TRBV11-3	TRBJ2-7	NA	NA	TGTGCCAGCAGCCAAGACAGGCATCGAGCCTACGAGCAGTACTTC	CASSQDRHRAYEQYF
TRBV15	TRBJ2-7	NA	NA	TGTGCCACCAGCATGGGTAAAGGGAGCTCCTACGAGCAGTACTTC	CATSMGKGSSYEQYF
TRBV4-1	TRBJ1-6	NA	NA	TGCGCCAGCAGGGGAGACGGTGTCGGGAATTCACCCCTCCACTTT	CASRGDGVGNSPLHF
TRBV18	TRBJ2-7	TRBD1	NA	TGTGCCAGCTCACCGCCGACAGGGAATTACGAGCAGTACTTC	CASSPPTGNYEQYF
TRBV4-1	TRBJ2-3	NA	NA	TGCGCCAGCAGCCAAGATCGTATTTCGGCAGGGAGCACAGATACGCAGTATTTT	CASSQDRISAGSTDTQYF
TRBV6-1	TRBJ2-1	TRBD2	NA	TGTGCCAGCAGTGCGGGAGCGGGAGGGTCCTACAATGAGCAGTTCTTC	CASSAGAGGSYNEQFF
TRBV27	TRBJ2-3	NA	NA	TGTGCCAGCAGTTTCCCTTCCGTGACAAGAAAAAGCACAGATACGCAGTATTTT	CASSFPSVTRKSTDTQYF
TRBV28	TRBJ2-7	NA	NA	TGTGCCAGCAGCCCTCTTCTTCTCGAGCAGTACTTC	CASSPLLLEQYF
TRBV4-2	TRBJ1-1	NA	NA	TGTGCCAGCAGCCAAGAAGGGGGAGTGGACACTGAAGCTTTCTTT	CASSQEGGVDTEAFF
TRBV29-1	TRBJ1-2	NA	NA	TGCAGCGTTGAAGAAACGGACAATAACTATGGCTACACCTTC	CSVEETDNNYGYTF
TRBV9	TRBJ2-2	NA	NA	TGTGCCAGCAGCGCCCACCTTAGCGCCAACACCGGGGAGCTGTTTTTT	CASSAHLSANTGELFF
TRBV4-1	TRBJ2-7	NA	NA	TGCGCCAGCAGCCAATCCCAGGGCTACGAGCAGTACTTC	CASSQSQGYEQYF
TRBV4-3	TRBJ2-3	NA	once	TGCGCCAGCAGCCAAGCAGGGTTCACAGATACGCAGTATTTT	CASSQAGFTDTQYF
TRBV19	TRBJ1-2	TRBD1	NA	TGTGCCAGTAGTGCGACAGGGGCGGATGGCTACACCTTC	CASSATGADGYTF
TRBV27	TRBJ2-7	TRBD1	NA	TGTGCCAGCAGCCGAGACAGGGGGCGAACAATCGAGCAGTACTTC	CASSRDRGRTIEQYF
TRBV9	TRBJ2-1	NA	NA	TGTGCCAGCAGCTACTACGGGGACTCCTACAATGAGCAGTTCTTC	CASSYYGDSYNEQFF
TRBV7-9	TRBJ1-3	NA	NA	TGTGCCAGCAGCAACTTTCGGTCGTGGAACACCATATATTTT	CASSNFRSWNTIYF
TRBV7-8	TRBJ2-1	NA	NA	TGTGCCAGCAGCCAAACTACCGGGGACATCCTGATAAGGAATGAGCAGTTCTTC	CASSQTTGDILIRNEQFF
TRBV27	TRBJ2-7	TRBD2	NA	TGTGCCAGCAGTCCGCGAGGTAGCGGGGGGGTCTACGAGCAGTACTTC	CASSPRGSGGVYEQYF
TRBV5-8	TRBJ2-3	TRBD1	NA	TGTGCCAGCAGCTTGGCGGGACAGCCGTCAGATACGCAGTATTTT	CASSLAGQPSDTQYF
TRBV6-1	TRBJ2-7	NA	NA	TGTGCCAGCAGTGAAGTTAAGGACATCGGGGGTCGTTTAGAGCAGTACTTC	CASSEVKDIGGRLEQYF
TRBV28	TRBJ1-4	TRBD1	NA	TGTGCCAGCAGTTTTCAGGGGGTTAATGAAAAACTGTTTTTT	CASSFQGVNEKLFF
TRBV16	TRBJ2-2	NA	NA	TGTGCCAGCAGCCAATCGGCACCGGGGGAGCTGTTTTTT	CASSQSAPGELFF
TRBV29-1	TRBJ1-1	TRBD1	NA	TGCAGCGCCATGGACAGGGCGGATGAAGCTTTCTTT	CSAMDRADEAFF
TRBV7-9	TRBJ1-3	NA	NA	TGTGCCAGCAGCTCTCTTTTTCAGGACACCATATATTTT	CASSSLFQDTIYF
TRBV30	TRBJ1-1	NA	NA	TGTGCCTGGAGTGTCTCGGGGGGCACTGAAGCTTTCTTT	CAWSVSGGTEAFF
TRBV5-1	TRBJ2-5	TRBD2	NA	TGCGCCAGCAGCTTGGAGGTTAGCGGGCCCCAAGAGACCCAGTACTTC	CASSLEVSGPQETQYF
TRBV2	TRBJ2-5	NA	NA	TGTGCCAGCCGTGCAAGCGCAGAGACCCAGTACTTC	CASRASAETQYF
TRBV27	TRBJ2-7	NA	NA	TGTGCCAGCAGTTCTCTAGGTAATCCCTACGAGCAGTACTTC	CASSSLGNPYEQYF
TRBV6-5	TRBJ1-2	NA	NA	TGTGCCAGCAGTTACCGAGGCTATGGCTACACCTTC	CASSYRGYGYTF
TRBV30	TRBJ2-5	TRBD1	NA	TGTGCCTGGAGTGTGGACAGGGGGAGGGAGACCCAGTACTTC	CAWSVDRGRETQYF
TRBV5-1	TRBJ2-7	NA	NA	TGCGCCAGCACCCCGACGGAGGCCTACGAGCAGTACTTC	CASTPTEAYEQYF